One sample yielded the 32 T cell receptor beta chains listed below, sequenced in a study of T cells in Graves' hyperthyroidism and ophthalmopathy. What was amplified from RNA transcripts were TCR beta CDR3 regions. First-round RT-PCR of the TCR CDR3 relied on the HTBI primer set. TCRdb passed the multiplex PCR reads through MiXCR, listing each CDR3 protein once. Of some 490,000 distinct CDR3 sequences in the sample, under 25% were seen once. The sample consisted of blood. These receptors were collected from a woman in her 70s with Graves' ophthalmopathy.

This chain uses TRBV20-1 with TRBJ2-7; D could derive from TRBD1 or TRBD2 (5 bases each). The CDR3 length is 13 residues. The V gene's germline CDR1 is DFQATT and CDR2 SNEGSKA (reference sequence). Trimming removed 4 bases from V and 1 base from J, with 11 bases in between. CDR3 coding DNA: TGCAGTGCTATGGGGACCCGTTCCTACGAGCAGTACTTC. Its protein is CSAMGTRSYEQYF.

This chain links TRBV7-9 with TRBJ2-3; TRBD2 aligns across 8 bases. There are 15 residues in the CDR3. J was trimmed by 1 base and V by 5 bases; bases with no gene match: 5. Germline V CDR1 and CDR2: SEHNR, FQNEAQ (reference sequence). CDR3 sequence: CASSLSGRRTDTQYF. CDR3 bases: TGTGCCAGCAGCCTCAGCGGGAGACGCACAGATACGCAGTATTTT.

This clonotype was seen a handful of times. The CDR3 loop is CASSPLYGSGDNEQFF. The CDR3 DNA reads as TGTGCCAGCAGCCCCCTGTACGGGAGTGGCGATAATGAGCAGTTCTTC. The chain carries TRBV14 and TRBJ2-1; TRBD2 is a possible D gene (6 bases). CDR3 length: 16 amino acids. With 4 bases removed from V and 7 bases from J, the gap between germline ends came to 20 bases. CDR1 SGHDN and CDR2 FVKESK come from the germline V gene.

Ten or more counts support this clonotype. The chain employs TRBV3-1 and TRBJ2-5; TRBD2 is a possible D gene (6 bases). The CDR3 length is 12 residues. Germline CDR1 is LGHDT and CDR2 is YNNKEL (reference sequence). V was pared by 4 bases and J by 5 bases, with 8 bases between. CDR3 protein: CASSPGGETQYF. The CDR3, as DNA: TGTGCCAGCAGCCCTGGGGGGGAGACCCAGTACTTC.

This chain connects TRBV24-1 to TRBJ2-7, with 10 nucleotides matching TRBD1. Germline V gene sequence: CDR1 KGHDR, CDR2 SFDVKD. This CDR3 has 16 amino acids. The V and J ends lost 2 bases and 2 bases, in that order; junction bases with no gene match: 5. The chain's CDR3 is CATSDSGTGDAYEQYF. DNA for the CDR3: TGTGCCACCAGTGATTCCGGGACAGGGGATGCCTACGAGCAGTACTTC.

The chain combines TRBV19 with TRBJ1-5, with TRBD1 identical over 11 bases. Trimming took 3 bases from V and 6 from J; bases not matched to a gene: 7. The CDR3 has 16 amino acids. The germline V gene encodes CDR1 LNHDA and CDR2 SQIVND (reference sequence). The CDR3 is CASSIPGTGGIQPQHF. The CDR3 nucleotides are TGTGCCAGTAGTATCCCCGGGACAGGGGGAATTCAGCCCCAGCATTTT.

This chain links TRBV4-2 with TRBJ2-7; D is unresolved. The ends were cut back, 0 bases at V and 3 bases at J, with 9 bases in the middle. CDR1 is LGHNA, CDR2 YNFKEQ, per germline. The CDR3 has 14 residues. CDR3 coding DNA: TGTGCCAGCAGCCAAGAATGGACCAACTACGAGCAGTACTTC. Translating gives CASSQEWTNYEQYF.

V is TRBV11-2 and J is TRBJ2-7, with D unclear. Deletions cut 5 bases from V and 3 bases from J, with 11 bases between. Germline V gives CDR1 SGHAT, CDR2 FQNNGV. This CDR3 comprises 13 residues. This chain's CDR3 is CASSRGSVYEQYF. The CDR3 DNA sequence: TGTGCCAGCAGCCGCGGATCGGTCTACGAGCAGTACTTC.

The rearrangement links TRBV4-2 to TRBJ2-7, with D possibly being TRBD1 (7 bases). Trimming removed 0 bases at V and 1 base at J, with 16 bases between. Germline V lookup: CDR1 LGHNA, CDR2 YNFKEQ. This CDR3 is 17 amino acids long. This CDR3 is CASSQERGDSISYEQYF. The CDR3 coding sequence is TGTGCCAGCAGCCAAGAAAGGGGGGACAGTATTTCCTACGAGCAGTACTTC.

This clonotype has just a few counts. The chain employs TRBV20-1 and TRBJ2-7; D gene ambiguous. Germline values: CDR1 DFQATT, CDR2 SNEGSKA (reference sequence). Trimming pared 3 bases from V and 3 bases from J, leaving 9 bases between. This CDR3 has 12 residues. CDR3: CSARVDFYEQYF. The CDR3 bases are TGCAGTGCTAGGGTCGATTTCTACGAGCAGTACTTC.

The J gene is TRBJ2-1, the V gene TRBV20-1; the D gene is possibly TRBD1 (5 bases). The CDR3 runs to 11 residues. Germline V gene sequence: CDR1 DFQATT, CDR2 SNEGSKA (reference sequence). With 6 bases removed from V and 12 bases from J, the gap between germline ends came to 15 bases. This CDR3 is CSASSGKGQFF. The CDR3, as DNA: TGCAGTGCGAGTTCAGGGAAAGGGCAGTTCTTC.

This clonotype was found many times. The chain recombines TRBV30 with TRBJ1-4; tentatively, D is TRBD1 (5 bases). V lost 0 bases and J lost 7, with 12 bases in between. The CDR3 covers 14 residues. CDR1 and CDR2 from the germline V gene are GTSNPN and SVGIG (reference sequence). The CDR3 region is CAWSVLWQGEKLFF. Here the CDR3 DNA reads TGTGCCTGGAGTGTACTGTGGCAGGGTGAAAAACTGTTTTTT.

The chain links TRBV19 to TRBJ2-7; a possible D gene is TRBD2 (6 bases). Germline V lookup: CDR1 LNHDA, CDR2 SQIVND (reference sequence). The CDR3 spans 15 residues. V lost 4 bases, J lost 4 bases, and 17 bases lay in between. CDR3 DNA sequence: TGTGCCAGTAGTAAAACGGGACTGGGTTATTACGAGCAGTACTTC. Residues: CASSKTGLGYYEQYF.

The chain couples TRBV30 to TRBJ1-2; TRBD1 matches 10 bases. Germline-derived CDR1 and CDR2 are GTSNPN and SVGIG (reference sequence). The CDR3 is made up of 13 amino acids. Trimming took 3 bases from V and 6 from J; bases not matched to a gene: 4. CDR3 nucleotide sequence: TGTGCCTGGAGCCGGACAGGGGGTAATGGCTACACCTTC. Its translation: CAWSRTGGNGYTF.

CDR3 sequence (DNA): TGTGCCAGCAGCTGGGTCGGACTAGATACAGGCGAGCAGTACTTC. It specifies CASSWVGLDTGEQYF. The chain links TRBV5-4 to TRBJ2-7, with TRBD2 matching over 7 bases. Trimming took 3 bases from V and 6 from J; bases not matched to a gene: 12. There are 15 residues in the CDR3. Germline CDR1 and CDR2: SGHNT and YYREEE (reference sequence). Filled out from reference TRBV5-4 and TRBJ2-7, the complete variable domain reads ETGVTQSPTHLIKTRGQQVTLRCSSQSGHNTVSWYQQALGQGPQFIFQYYREEENGRGNFPPRFSGLQFPNYSSELNVNALELDDSALYLCASSWVGLDTGEQYFGPGTRLTVT.

This chain connects TRBV5-1 to TRBJ2-7; weak D call: TRBD1 (5 bases). CDR1 and CDR2 from the germline V gene are SGHRS and YFSETQ. There are 13 residues in the CDR3. The V end was cut by 0 bases, the J end by 8 bases, with 12 bases between. CDR3: CASSLAGYSQQYF. For the CDR3, the DNA is TGCGCCAGCAGCTTGGCAGGGTATTCACAGCAGTACTTC.

This clonotype was recorded at least ten times. The V call is TRBV5-1, the J call TRBJ1-1; possibly TRBD1 for D (5 bases). There are 14 residues in the CDR3. Trimming pared 4 bases from V and 5 bases from J, leaving 15 bases between. The germline gives CDR1 SGHRS, CDR2 YFSETQ. CDR3: CASSLASGGTEAFF. In DNA form, the CDR3 reads TGCGCCAGCAGCCTGGCGTCGGGGGGAACTGAAGCTTTCTTT.

This clonotype has ten or more counts. The chain combines TRBV12-3 or TRBV12-4 with TRBJ1-3, with TRBD1 identical over 9 bases. This CDR3 is built from 16 residues. V gave up 5 bases and J gave up 2 bases; unmatched junction bases: 7. The CDR3 bases are TGTGCCAGCAGTCGGGGGACAGGGCGCGCTGGAAACACCATATATTTT. It translates to CASSRGTGRAGNTIYF.

In this sample, this clonotype turned up a few times. The CDR3 DNA follows: TGCAGCGCCGGAGGACTAGCGGGACGGAATGAGCAGTTCTTC. Residues: CSAGGLAGRNEQFF. This chain links TRBV29-1 with TRBJ2-1; 12 bases are a match to TRBD2. Germline V lookup: CDR1 SQVTM, CDR2 ANQGSEA. V dropped 7 bases and J dropped 7; count of bases not matched to a gene: 8. The CDR3 has 14 amino acids.

The sample holds a few counts of this clonotype. This sequence joins TRBV20-1 and TRBJ2-7; 11 positions agree with TRBD2. With V trimmed by 5 bases and J by 6 bases, 15 bases remained unmatched. Germline V lookup: CDR1 DFQATT, CDR2 SNEGSKA (reference sequence). The CDR3 consists of 16 residues. The CDR3 loop is CSALRTSGPGAGEQYF. CDR3 bases: TGCAGTGCTCTGAGGACTAGCGGGCCCGGGGCAGGCGAGCAGTACTTC.

This clonotype occurred a few times. This sequence joins TRBV28 and TRBJ2-7; 7 bases are a match to TRBD1. Per the germline V gene, CDR1 is MDHEN and CDR2 is SYDVKM. The length of the CDR3 is 14 residues. After removal of 3 bases from V and 1 base from J, the junction contained 3 bases not matched to a gene. Here the CDR3 DNA reads TGTGCCAGCAGTTTTCCGGGACAGTCCTACGAGCAGTACTTC. Translating gives CASSFPGQSYEQYF.

V usage is TRBV20-1 and J usage is TRBJ2-7, with D unresolved. Germline CDR1 is DFQATT and CDR2 is SNEGSKA (reference sequence). Trimming cost V 6 bases and J 6 bases, with 15 bases left between them. This CDR3 region has 12 residues. The CDR3 spells CSASRALGEQYF. CDR3 sequence (DNA): TGCAGTGCCAGTCGGGCCCTCGGCGAGCAGTACTTC.

This clonotype has just a few counts. The V call is TRBV4-1, the J call TRBJ1-4, with D tentatively TRBD1 (6 bases). This CDR3 is built from 15 residues. The germline V gene has CDR1 MGHRA and CDR2 YSYEKL. V shed 0 bases and J shed 3 bases, with 8 bases lying between them. This chain's CDR3 is CASSQEDSPNEKLFF. The CDR3 nucleotides read TGCGCCAGCAGCCAAGAGGACAGTCCTAATGAAAAACTGTTTTTT.

This clonotype was seen at least ten times. The chain has TRBV3-1 and TRBJ2-3; 9 bases agree with TRBD2. Unmatched junction bases numbered 9, after V lost 0 bases and J lost 2 bases. Germline V gene sequence: CDR1 LGHDT, CDR2 YNNKEL (reference sequence). The CDR3 has 18 amino acids. CDR3 sequence (DNA): TGTGCCAGCAGCCAAGATACCCTAGCGGGAAAGAACACAGATACGCAGTATTTT. Its translation is CASSQDTLAGKNTDTQYF.

The rearrangement uses TRBV25-1 and TRBJ1-1, with 11 nucleotides matching TRBD1. Germline assignment: CDR1 MGHDK and CDR2 SYGVNS. The CDR3 runs to 15 residues. V trimming: 6 bases; J trimming: 1 base; junction bases outside the gene matches: 4. The CDR3 nucleotides read TGTGCCAGCAGAAGGACAGGGGGCGCGAACACTGAAGCTTTCTTT. Its protein product is CASRRTGGANTEAFF.

V and J are TRBV3-1 and TRBJ1-1; D remains unclear. Trimming took 3 bases from V and 6 from J, leaving 8 bases between them. Germline V CDR1 and CDR2: LGHDT, YNNKEL (reference sequence). The CDR3 is 12 amino acids. CDR3: CASSQLGAEAFF. The DNA of the CDR3 is TGTGCCAGCAGCCAGCTAGGAGCTGAAGCTTTCTTT.

The V and J genes are TRBV20-1 and TRBJ2-6; D gene uncertain. Between the trimmed V and J ends, which lost 6 bases and 0 bases, there was a span of 12 bases. The CDR3 consists of 15 residues. Germline V lookup: CDR1 DFQATT, CDR2 SNEGSKA (reference sequence). In DNA form, the CDR3 reads TGCAGTGCCGTCCTCGTGCACTCTGGGGCCAACGTCCTGACTTTC. Protein sequence: CSAVLVHSGANVLTF.

Comments on this clonotype: The junction departs from germline at one end; a sequencing error may be responsible. The CDR3 coding sequence is TGCGCCAGCAGCCAAGCCCTACGGGGAGCGCGCTCCGGGGCCAACGTCCTGACTTTC. As protein: CASSQALRGARSGANVLTF. V gene TRBV7-2 combines with J gene TRBJ2-6; D may be TRBD2 (5 bases). The CDR3 is 19 amino acids. Germline V lookup: CDR1 SGHTA, CDR2 FQGNSA.

This clonotype came up many times. The rearrangement joins TRBV29-1 to TRBJ1-1, with 9 bases that match TRBD1. J lost 6 bases, V lost 2 bases, and 1 base had no gene match. CDR3 length equals 12 residues. Germline CDR1 reads SQVTM; CDR2 reads ANQGSEA. CDR3 sequence (DNA): TGCAGCGTTGAAAGGACAGGGGCTGAAGCTTTCTTT. Its translation is CSVERTGAEAFF.

This clonotype came up many times. The rearrangement links TRBV28 to TRBJ1-1; D is ambiguous. The CDR3 contains 13 residues. V gave up 6 bases and J gave up 0 bases, with 8 bases separating them. CDR1 is MDHEN, CDR2 SYDVKM, per germline. CDR3 nucleotides: TGTGCCAGCAGGACAAGCCTGAACACTGAAGCTTTCTTT. Its protein is CASRTSLNTEAFF.

This clonotype was seen ten or more times. The gene calls are TRBV11-2 and TRBJ1-1; D is ambiguous. V was trimmed by 5 bases and J by 0 bases, leaving 10 bases between them. CDR3 length: 14 residues. Per the germline V gene, CDR1 is SGHAT and CDR2 is FQNNGV. The CDR3: CASSKRGLNTEAFF. CDR3 DNA sequence: TGTGCCAGCAGCAAGCGGGGTTTGAACACTGAAGCTTTCTTT.

As to this clonotype: One base away lies a much larger clone, so this may be a sequencing read error. The chain combines TRBV30 with TRBJ1-1; TRBD1 is a possible D gene (5 bases). CDR1 and CDR2 from the germline V gene are GTSNPN and SVGIG (reference sequence). The V end lost 0 bases, the J end lost 6 bases, and 14 bases lay between the germline ends. The CDR3 has 14 amino acids. For the CDR3, the DNA is TGTGCCTGGAGTGTTGGGGCAAGGAGGGCTGAAGCTTTCTTT. It codes for CAWSVGARRAEAFF.